This TCR beta chain was captured by sequencing in a study of T cell repertoires in cytomegalovirus infection (dated by TCRdb to between 2018 and 2021). Study-level background: Alongside well-studied HLA-B-restricted epitopes, the peptide stimulations were aimed at recently identified HLA-C-restricted CMV epitopes, whose presentation resists viral immunomodulation. Because public TCR beta signatures pointed to carriage of CMV infection together with the matching HLA type, the HLA type of each donor mattered for the analysis.

Regarding this clonotype: Its antigen is unknown. No much larger clone exists at a distance of one base, and base qualities are not known.

This specimen's treatment or condition label, interpreted: in vitro stimulation with specific CMV peptide epitopes to enrich CMV-specific T cells. On the study overall, not on this receptor specifically: In both this cohort and an independent cohort of a few hundred donors, the cumulative frequency of public TCR beta family members distinguished carriers of CMV infection plus the relevant HLA type. The ex vivo response was dominated by HLA-C-restricted CMV-specific TCR beta clonotypes, and the single most frequent clonotype in two of eight donors was supplied by these HLA-C-restricted clonotypes.

Per the germline V gene, SGHTA is the CDR1 and FQGTGA is the CDR2. V and J are truncated by 1 base and 1 base respectively, leaving an intervening sequence of 10 bases. From cysteine to phenylalanine, the CDR3 is 15 amino acids long. Just the 45-base CDR3 DNA is kept, in frame starting at base 1. TCRdb lists the instrument as Illumina HiSeq 1500. Using fastp at Q25 and MiXCR, TCRdb reprocessed the public reads and kept productive beta chains. Entries are consolidated by CDR3 protein sequence, retaining the most common genes and DNA. The sample contains fewer than 1,000,000 distinct CDR3 sequences, around 31% of them found a single time. Jointly, the top ten make up 11% to 15% of the sample.

The receptor was isolated from a human donor in good health (CMV status not recorded). Some clones in this sample may be carry-over from other donors' samples. The chain joins TRBV7-3 to TRBJ1-1; possibly the D gene is TRBD1, per 5 matching bases. This sample comprised cultured CD8+ T cells from PBMCs, obtained from culture after CMV antigen stimulation. The bases read TGTGCCAGCAGCTTAATCGTAGGGGAGAACACTGAAGCTTTCTTT. Translation gives CASSLIVGENTEAFF.